A selection of T cell receptor beta chains follows, all from one sample in a study of OX40 agonist ivuxolimab in advanced cancers. TCRdb's table, derived via immunoSEQ multiplex PCR, lists solely in-frame clones and lacks some. The sample has over 65,000 clones; about 85% are singletons. Material: CD4+ or CD8+ T cells sorted from blood, obtained in a trial of the OX40 agonist ivuxolimab. The receptors derive from an adult with an advanced solid tumor such as melanoma, head and neck, liver or kidney cancer. The CDR3 runs from the conserved cysteine through the conserved F or W. Fields, in order: CDR3 DNA, CDR3 protein, clone size, J gene, V gene, D gene. D genes are given only for firm matches. Part of the rows lack a size; the others show once, few, many or a class for expanded clones.

TGTGCCAGCAGAGTACAGGGCGGAAGCACTGAAGCTTTCTTT,CASRVQGGSTEAFF,few,TRBJ1-1,TRBV6-4,NA
TGCGCCAGCCGACCCGAGGGGGGCTATAATTCACCCCTCCACTTT,CASRPEGGYNSPLHF,NA,TRBJ1-6,TRBV5-1,NA
TGTGCCACCAGACTCCAGTGGGCAGGGGGCAACGAGCAGTACTTC,CATRLQWAGGNEQYF,NA,TRBJ2-7,TRBV27,TRBD1
TGTGCCTGGGCTAGCCGCACAGATACGCAGTATTTT,CAWASRTDTQYF,NA,TRBJ2-3,TRBV30,NA
TGTGCCTGGGACAGGCTGAGGGGGGCTGAAGCTTTCTTT,CAWDRLRGAEAFF,NA,TRBJ1-1,TRBV30,NA
TGTGCCATCAGTGAGTCGAGGGCGGGGAACACCGGGGAGCTGTTTTTT,CAISESRAGNTGELFF,NA,TRBJ2-2,TRBV10-3,NA
TGTGCCAGCAGCTTAGAAGGGGGGGCCAACTCCTACGAGCAGTACTTC,CASSLEGGANSYEQYF,NA,TRBJ2-7,TRBV7-6,NA
TGTGCCATCAGTTCACTAGCGGGGGCAGGGGAGACCCAGTACTTC,CAISSLAGAGETQYF,NA,TRBJ2-5,TRBV10-3,TRBD2
TGTGCCAGCAGCTCGTCCGGGACTAGCGGGAGGGCCGGGGGAGATACGCAGTATTTT,CASSSSGTSGRAGGDTQYF,NA,TRBJ2-3,TRBV7-8,TRBD2
TGCGCCAGCAGTTACGACAGGGCATCTGGAAACACCATATATTTT,CASSYDRASGNTIYF,NA,TRBJ1-3,TRBV5-1,TRBD1
TGTGCCAGCAGCTTGATCGGGGGCAACACCATATATTTT,CASSLIGGNTIYF,NA,TRBJ1-3,TRBV5-4,NA
TGTGCCATCAGGGCGGGAGGGCCCCCAGATACGCAGTATTTT,CAIRAGGPPDTQYF,NA,TRBJ2-3,TRBV10-3,TRBD2
TGTGCCAGTTCTGGCCCCAGGGAAGAGACCCAGTACTTC,CASSGPREETQYF,few,TRBJ2-5,TRBV19,NA
TGTGCCAGCAGCTTAGGGGGCCGAGACTATGGCTACACCTTC,CASSLGGRDYGYTF,few,TRBJ1-2,TRBV5-5,TRBD1
TGTGCCAGCAGGACGGGACCCCCGTTAGTCCAGTACTTC,CASRTGPPLVQYF,NA,TRBJ2-5,TRBV27,NA
TGTGCCAGCAGCCCTGTAGGGACTACAAACATTCAGTACTTC,CASSPVGTTNIQYF,NA,TRBJ2-4,TRBV9,TRBD2
TGTGCCAGCAGTCAGGGACAGGTTAGCTACACCTTC,CASSQGQVSYTF,NA,TRBJ1-2,TRBV6-6,TRBD1
TGTGCCAGCAGCATCTCAAGCGGGGGGGCGGAAAATGAGCAGTTCTTC,CASSISSGGAENEQFF,NA,TRBJ2-1,TRBV9,TRBD2
TGTGCCAGCAGCTCGCAGGGCGCTGGAAACACCATATATTTT,CASSSQGAGNTIYF,NA,TRBJ1-3,TRBV7-2,NA
TGTGCCAGCAGTTCACAGGGGGCCTCCTACAATGAGCAGTTCTTC,CASSSQGASYNEQFF,NA,TRBJ2-1,TRBV6-5,TRBD1